The 21 T cell receptor beta chains below all came from one sample that was sequenced in a study of blood T cell repertoires in COVID-19. The protocol was immunoSEQ multiplex PCR, while the TCRdb copy is restricted to in-frame clones and leaves out a portion. Of over 200,000 clones listed, around 84% are singletons. Sequenced material: PBMCs or T cells enriched from blood (not recorded which). These TCRs come from a man between 18 and 35 years old who had recovered from COVID-19.

The chain couples TRBV10-2 to TRBJ2-5; D ambiguous. V lost 3 bases to trimming and J lost 5 bases, with 10 bases between them. The CDR3 is made up of 13 amino acids. Germline V lookup: CDR1 WSHSY, CDR2 SAAADI. The CDR3 is CASSDQVVETQYF. The CDR3, as DNA: TGCGCCAGCAGTGATCAGGTGGTGGAGACCCAGTACTTC.

CDR3 sequence reads: CASSMTRGHTDTQYF. CDR3 DNA: TGTGCCAGTAGTATGACGCGGGGGCACACAGATACGCAGTATTTT. V is TRBV19 and J is TRBJ2-3; possibly TRBD2 for D (7 bases). The V end lost 3 bases, the J end lost 2 bases, and 12 bases lay between the germline ends. In germline, CDR1 is LNHDA, CDR2 SQIVND (reference sequence). CDR3 length: 15 amino acids. Full variable domain (rest looked up from reference TRBV19 and TRBJ2-3): DGGITQSPKYLFRKEGQNVTLSCEQNLNHDAMYWYRQDPGQGLRLIYYSQIVNDFQKGDIAEGYSVSREKKESFPLTVTSAQKNPTAFYLCASSMTRGHTDTQYFGPGTRLTVL.

The chain couples TRBV5-1 to TRBJ2-3, with TRBD2 identical over 9 bases. V shed 0 bases and J 2 bases; nucleotides not matched to a gene: 13. CDR1 and CDR2 (germline): SGHRS, YFSETQ. CDR3 length equals 19 residues. The CDR3 sequence is CASSLGPYKTSGHTDTQYF. The CDR3 nucleotides are TGCGCCAGCAGCTTGGGCCCCTATAAGACTAGCGGACACACAGATACGCAGTATTTT.

This sequence joins TRBV27 and TRBJ2-3, with TRBD2 matching over 8 bases. This CDR3 region has 13 residues. Per the germline V gene, CDR1 is MNHEY and CDR2 is SMNVEV (reference sequence). J gave up 5 bases and V 4 bases, and 2 bases lay outside the gene matches. The CDR3 nucleotides read TGTGCCAGCAGTTCCCGGGAGGGAGATACGCAGTATTTT. Protein product: CASSSREGDTQYF.

The rearrangement uses TRBV30 and TRBJ1-1; perhaps TRBD1 as D (6 bases). Trimming removed 2 bases from V and 5 bases from J, with 9 bases in between. CDR1 and CDR2 from the germline V gene are GTSNPN and SVGIG (reference sequence). The CDR3 loop spans 12 amino acids. CDR3 DNA sequence: TGTGCCTGGAGTAGGGGGATGACTGAAGCTTTCTTT. Encoded protein: CAWSRGMTEAFF.

The CDR3 nucleotides are TGTGCCAGCAGTTTCTTCCCTACAGGGGGCTACACTGAAGCTTTCTTT. Protein product: CASSFFPTGGYTEAFF. J is TRBJ1-1 and V is TRBV28; 9 bases map to TRBD1. There are 16 residues in the CDR3. After removal of 3 bases from V and 3 bases from J, the junction contained 8 bases not matched to a gene. Germline CDR1 MDHEN, CDR2 SYDVKM.

CDR3 coding DNA: TGTGCCTGGAGTGCTTCGAGGGTCTGGGATAATGAAAAACTGTTTTTT. It encodes CAWSASRVWDNEKLFF. V usage is TRBV30 and J usage is TRBJ1-4; D gene ambiguous. Trimming cost V 1 base and J 4 bases, with 16 bases left between them. Germline loops: CDR1 GTSNPN, CDR2 SVGIG (reference sequence). This CDR3 contains 16 residues.

This clone was seen just once. The CDR3 protein is CASSIVLSEQFF. Here the CDR3 DNA reads TGTGCCAGTAGTATTGTCCTCAGTGAGCAGTTCTTC. The gene calls are TRBV19 and TRBJ2-1, with unresolved D. Trimming shortened V by 3 bases and J by 9 bases, and 9 bases separated the two germline ends. Germline CDR1 and CDR2: LNHDA and SQIVND (reference sequence). There are 12 residues in the CDR3.

This chain's CDR3 is CASSLYPTGDEQYF. Here the CDR3 DNA reads TGTGCCAGCAGTTTATATCCGACAGGGGACGAGCAGTACTTC. The chain recombines TRBV27 with TRBJ2-7, with TRBD1 matching over 8 bases. CDR1 and CDR2 (germline): MNHEY, SMNVEV (reference sequence). V shed 1 base and J 5 bases; nucleotides not matched to a gene: 4. CDR3 size: 14 residues.

This sequence joins TRBV27 and TRBJ1-1, with unresolved D. This CDR3 contains 14 residues. Trimming took off 6 bases at V and 3 bases at J, with 14 bases between the two ends. From germline, CDR1 is MNHEY and CDR2 SMNVEV (reference sequence). The CDR3 loop reads CASRLQRAHTEAFF. CDR3 coding DNA: TGTGCCAGCAGACTTCAGAGGGCCCACACTGAAGCTTTCTTT.

V and J are TRBV6-5 and TRBJ2-1; 12 positions agree with TRBD2. J lost 8 bases, V lost 6 bases, and 8 bases had no gene match. The CDR3 runs 15 residues. Germline lookup yields CDR1 MNHEY and CDR2 SVGAGI. The CDR3 spells CASSDGSSGRDEQFF. DNA for the CDR3: TGTGCCAGCAGCGACGGGTCTAGCGGGAGGGATGAGCAGTTCTTC.

The chain has TRBV3-1 (or the pseudogene TRBV3-2) and TRBJ1-5, with D possibly being TRBD1 (6 bases). Deletions cut 1 base from V and 6 bases from J, with 13 bases between. In germline, CDR1 is LGHDT, CDR2 YNNKEL (reference sequence). The CDR3 totals 15 residues. The CDR3: CASSQGTQGSQPQHF. CDR3 coding DNA: TGTGCCAGCAGCCAAGGGACCCAGGGGAGTCAGCCCCAGCATTTT.

The chain couples TRBV14 to TRBJ2-7; D is possibly TRBD1 (6 bases). Germline V gives CDR1 SGHDN, CDR2 FVKESK. V shed 4 bases and J shed 0 bases, with 13 bases lying between them. The CDR3 contains 15 residues. The CDR3 nucleotides read TGTGCCAGCAGCCGTCCCGGGACACTCTCCTACGAGCAGTACTTC. Protein: CASSRPGTLSYEQYF.

The CDR3 here is CAWSPFYSGEQYF. The CDR3 region has the DNA TGTGCCTGGAGTCCGTTTTACAGCGGGGAGCAGTACTTC. V gene TRBV30 combines with J gene TRBJ2-7, with D perhaps matching TRBD2 (6 bases). CDR3 length: 13 amino acids. CDR1 and CDR2 (germline): GTSNPN, SVGIG (reference sequence). V was cut by 2 bases and J by 7 bases, with 15 bases left in between.

This clone was found once. V and J are TRBV11-2 and TRBJ1-2; the D is unclear. This CDR3 has 14 amino acids. Germline V gives CDR1 SGHAT, CDR2 FQNNGV. V was clipped by 0 bases and J by 3 bases, with 8 bases between them. The chain's CDR3 is CASSLDSNHYGYTF. As DNA, the CDR3 is TGTGCCAGCAGCTTAGACTCTAACCACTATGGCTACACCTTC. Together with reference TRBV11-2 and TRBJ1-2, the CDR3 gives the full variable domain: EAGVAQSPRYKIIEKRQSVAFWCNPISGHATLYWYQQILGQGPKLLIQFQNNGVVDDSQLPKDRFSAERLKGVDSTLKIQPAKLEDSAVYLCASSLDSNHYGYTFGSGTRLTVV.

This clone has just a few counts. The chain joins TRBV18 to TRBJ2-7, with D possibly TRBD1 on 7 matching bases. Trimming removed 10 bases at V and 3 bases at J, with 16 bases between. CDR3 length: 13 residues. Germline lookup yields CDR1 KGHSH and CDR2 LQKENI. For the CDR3, the DNA is TGTGCCACCCAGGCGCAGGGGGGCTACGAGCAGTACTTC. Its protein product is CATQAQGGYEQYF. Combining the CDR3 with reference TRBV18 and TRBJ2-7 gives the whole variable domain NAGVMQNPRHLVRRRGQEARLRCSPMKGHSHVYWYRQLPEEGLKFMVYLQKENIIDESGMPKERFSAEFPKEGPSILRIQQVVRGDSAAYFCATQAQGGYEQYFGPGTRLTVT.

The chain is built from TRBV7-9 and TRBJ2-7, with TRBD2 matching 11 bases. V trimming: 0 bases; J trimming: 4 bases; junction bases outside the gene matches: 11. This CDR3 contains 18 residues. Germline CDR1 and CDR2: SEHNR and FQNEAQ (reference sequence). In DNA, the CDR3 is TGTGCCAGCAGCTTAGCGCCTAGCGGGGGGCCCCGGGTTTACGAGCAGTACTTC. It specifies CASSLAPSGGPRVYEQYF.

The genes are TRBV28 and TRBJ1-4; D is possibly TRBD1 (5 bases). Germline assignment: CDR1 MDHEN and CDR2 SYDVKM. V lost 6 bases to trimming and J lost 5 bases, with 16 bases between them. CDR3 length equals 15 residues. The CDR3 DNA is TGTGCCAGCAGAGCCCCACAGGCGGGAAATGAAAAACTGTTTTTT. Its protein product is CASRAPQAGNEKLFF.

The V call is TRBV28, the J call TRBJ1-2; TRBD1 might be the D (5 bases). Germline V gene lookup returns CDR1 MDHEN and CDR2 SYDVKM. This CDR3 has 13 amino acids. V was clipped by 7 bases and J by 4 bases, with 13 bases between them. CDR3 coding DNA: TGTGCCAGCATCCCCGGGGACTTCTATGGCTACACCTTC. Protein: CASIPGDFYGYTF.

This chain links TRBV28 with TRBJ1-2, with 7 bases fitting TRBD1. V dropped 2 bases and J dropped 4; count of bases not matched to a gene: 4. The CDR3 runs 14 residues. From germline, CDR1 is MDHEN and CDR2 SYDVKM. The CDR3: CASSLGAGGYGYTF. The DNA for the CDR3 is TGTGCCAGCAGTTTAGGCGCAGGGGGCTATGGCTACACCTTC.

The rearrangement joins TRBV7-2 to TRBJ2-3; 9 positions agree with TRBD2. This CDR3 spans 16 amino acids. Germline V lookup: CDR1 SGHTA, CDR2 FQGNSA. The trim removed 5 bases at V and 5 bases at J, leaving 11 bases unmatched. As DNA, the CDR3 is TGTGCCAGCAGCGTCGCGGGGGCGGGGGGGCGAGATACGCAGTATTTT. It specifies CASSVAGAGGRDTQYF.